The 2 T cell receptor beta chains below come from one sample, sequenced in a study of patients and donors after allogeneic stem cell transplantation. TCRdb re-derived calls from the RT-PCR reads in MiXCR, one entry per CDR3 protein. The sample lists fewer than 200,000 distinct CDR3 sequences; roughly 30% were seen once. The specimen sequenced was blood, either unsorted or a sorted T cell fraction (not recorded which). The receptors derive from a human donor who was either an allogeneic HSCT recipient or a stem cell or donor lymphocyte infusion donor (not recorded which). It is not recorded whose cells these are; they may come from a transplant donor.

This clonotype occurred a few times. The rearrangement links TRBV2 to TRBJ2-5; the D is unclear. Germline CDR1 reads SNHLY; CDR2 reads FYNNEI. The CDR3 consists of 14 residues. Between the trimmed V and J ends, which lost 4 bases and 2 bases, there was a span of 11 bases. The CDR3 DNA follows: TGTGCCAGCAGTGTCCCCCGGCTTCAAGAGACCCAGTACTTC. This encodes CASSVPRLQETQYF.

This chain links TRBV4-1 with TRBJ2-7; 8 positions agree with TRBD1. Germline CDR1 and CDR2: MGHRA and YSYEKL. J gave up 3 bases and V 3 bases, and 10 bases lay outside the gene matches. The CDR3 spans 16 residues. The CDR3 DNA reads TGCGCCAGCAGCCAGTTCCGGGACAGGCCATTCTACGAGCAGTACTTC. Translation gives CASSQFRDRPFYEQYF.